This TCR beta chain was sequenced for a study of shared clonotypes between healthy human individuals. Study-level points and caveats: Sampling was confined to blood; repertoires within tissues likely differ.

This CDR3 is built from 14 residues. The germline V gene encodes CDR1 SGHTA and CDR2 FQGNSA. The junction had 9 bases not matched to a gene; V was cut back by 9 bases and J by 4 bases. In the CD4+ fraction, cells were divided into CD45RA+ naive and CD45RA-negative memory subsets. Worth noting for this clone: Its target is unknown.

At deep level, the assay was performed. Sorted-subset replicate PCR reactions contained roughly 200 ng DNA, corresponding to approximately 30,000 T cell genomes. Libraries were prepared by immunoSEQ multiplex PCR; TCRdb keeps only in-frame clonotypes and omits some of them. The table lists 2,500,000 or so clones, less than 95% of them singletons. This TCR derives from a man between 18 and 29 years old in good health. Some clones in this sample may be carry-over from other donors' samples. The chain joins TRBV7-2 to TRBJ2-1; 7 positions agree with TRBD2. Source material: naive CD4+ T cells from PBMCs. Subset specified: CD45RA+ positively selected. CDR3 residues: CASNLAEHYNEQFF. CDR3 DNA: TGTGCCAGTAACCTAGCGGAACATTACAATGAGCAGTTCTTC.